This T cell receptor beta chain is drawn from a study of cytomegalovirus exposure and HLA in healthy donors (TCRdb year 2017). About the full investigation: According to a later analysis, one platform produced both the roughly 130 validation repertoires and the roughly 660 repertoires of the first cohort. The study aimed to test whether cataloging public T cell receptors could reveal signatures of past pathogen exposure. A separate validation cohort of roughly 120 different subjects was used in addition to the 666-subject first cohort. High-throughput TCR immunosequencing, statistical association of individual TCRs with disease status, and machine learning were combined to predict cytomegalovirus infection status.

Points the paper makes about the study in general: The classifier was reported to diagnose cytomegalovirus status with high specificity and sensitivity in both the original and validation cohorts. Three of the identified cytomegalovirus-associated TCR beta chains were confirmed in vitro to be specific for cytomegalovirus antigens. A later analysis found that TCRs clustered in the first cohort also tended to co-occur in the roughly 120 validation repertoires, with 90% to 95% of cluster scores above 0. Across donors, most TCR sequences were observed very rarely, whereas some public TCRs were present in many individuals. The authors suggested that the approach could potentially be generalized to other disease states and immunological phenotypes. The study listed 164 TCR beta chains as associated with cytomegalovirus. A later analysis lacked HLA typing for the validation cohort, so it scored co-occurrence in that cohort across all 120 or so repertoires.

Concerning this clone itself: Its target antigen remains unknown. Base-call qualities are not available, and no considerably larger clone is one nucleotide away.

The CDR3 has 15 amino acids, counting the end cysteine and phenylalanine. Of the read, only the CDR3 DNA is kept; its 45 bases are in frame from base 1. Trimming takes 6 bases off V and 4 bases off J; junction bases not matched to a gene: 10. Based on the germline V gene, the CDR1 and CDR2 sequences are SNHLY and FYNNEI. The protocol used for the library was the immunoSEQ multiplex PCR assay. Concerning the study's data processing: To diagnose cytomegalovirus status from the catalog of TCR beta chain sequences, a statistical classification framework was built. TCRdb provides this immuneACCESS table in a form limited to in-frame rearrangements. Some clones are lacking; in checked studies, under half of them reflect an unresolved V gene, and why the rest are absent is not known. V and J calls and clone size are copied from that table; D and trimming were computed from the DNA. The sample table shows some 120,000 clones, and approximately 90% are seen once. Under 2% of the sample rests with the top ten.

The donors belonged to the validation cohort of about 120 subjects, which was separate from the roughly 700-subject first cohort. Rearrangement joined TRBV2 to TRBJ2-3, with 7 middle bases fitting TRBD1. Sequenced sample: PBMCs. The origin of this receptor is a woman under 30 in good health and CMV-seronegative. The bases are TGTGCCAGCAGCGTAGACAGGGCTGCCCCAGATACGCAGTATTTT. It is translated as CASSVDRAAPDTQYF. When the CDR3 is completed using the reference TRBV2 and TRBJ2-3 genes on either side, the full variable domain is EPEVTQTPSHQVTQMGQEVILRCVPISNHLYFYWYRQILGQKVEFLVSFYNNEISEKSEIFDDQFSVERPDGSNFTLKIRSTKLEDSAMYFCASSVDRAAPDTQYFGPGTRLTVL.